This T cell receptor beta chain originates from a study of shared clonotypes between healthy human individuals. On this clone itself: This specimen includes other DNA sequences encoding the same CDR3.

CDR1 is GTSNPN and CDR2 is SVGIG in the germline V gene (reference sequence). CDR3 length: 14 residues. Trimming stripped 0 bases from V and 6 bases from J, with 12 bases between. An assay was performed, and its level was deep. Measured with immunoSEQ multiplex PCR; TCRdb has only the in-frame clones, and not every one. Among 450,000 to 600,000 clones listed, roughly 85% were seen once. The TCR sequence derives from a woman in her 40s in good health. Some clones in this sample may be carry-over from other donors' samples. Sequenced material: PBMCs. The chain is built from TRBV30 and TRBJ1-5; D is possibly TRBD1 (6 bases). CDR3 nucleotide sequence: TGTGCCTGGAGTGTACCCGGGGGCAGTCAGCCCCAGCATTTT. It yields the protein CAWSVPGGSQPQHF.